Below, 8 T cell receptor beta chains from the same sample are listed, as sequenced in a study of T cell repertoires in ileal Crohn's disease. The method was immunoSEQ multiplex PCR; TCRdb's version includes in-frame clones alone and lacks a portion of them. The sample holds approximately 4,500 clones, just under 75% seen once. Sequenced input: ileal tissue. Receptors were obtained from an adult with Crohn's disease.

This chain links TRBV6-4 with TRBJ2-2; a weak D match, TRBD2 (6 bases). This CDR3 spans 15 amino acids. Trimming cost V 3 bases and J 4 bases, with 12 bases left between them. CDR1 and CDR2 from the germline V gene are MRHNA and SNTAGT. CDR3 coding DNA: TGTGCCAGCAGTGAAGGTAGCGGCAGCACCGGGGAGCTGTTTTTT. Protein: CASSEGSGSTGELFF.

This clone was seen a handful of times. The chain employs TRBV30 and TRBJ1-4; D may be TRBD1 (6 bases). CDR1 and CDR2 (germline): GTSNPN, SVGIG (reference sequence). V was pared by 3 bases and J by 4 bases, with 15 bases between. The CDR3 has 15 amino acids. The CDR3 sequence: CAWSQRGGYNEKLFF. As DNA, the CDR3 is TGTGCCTGGAGCCAGAGGGGGGGATATAATGAAAAACTGTTTTTT.

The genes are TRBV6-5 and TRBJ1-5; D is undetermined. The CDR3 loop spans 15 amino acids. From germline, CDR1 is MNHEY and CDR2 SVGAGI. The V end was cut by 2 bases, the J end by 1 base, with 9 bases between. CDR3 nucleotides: TGTGCCAGCAGTTACGTACAGCTAAGCAATCAGCCCCAGCATTTT. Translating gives CASSYVQLSNQPQHF.

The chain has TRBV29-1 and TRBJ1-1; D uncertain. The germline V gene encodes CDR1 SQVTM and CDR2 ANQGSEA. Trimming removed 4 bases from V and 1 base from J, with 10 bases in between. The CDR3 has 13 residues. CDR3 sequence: CSVVVSGNTEAFF. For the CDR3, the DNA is TGCAGCGTTGTGGTCTCGGGGAACACTGAAGCTTTCTTT. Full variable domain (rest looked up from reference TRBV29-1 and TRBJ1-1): SAVISQKPSRDICQRGTSLTIQCQVDSQVTMMFWYRQQPGQSLTLIATANQGSEATYESGFVIDKFPISRPNLTFSTLTVSNMSPEDSSIYLCSVVVSGNTEAFFGQGTRLTVV.

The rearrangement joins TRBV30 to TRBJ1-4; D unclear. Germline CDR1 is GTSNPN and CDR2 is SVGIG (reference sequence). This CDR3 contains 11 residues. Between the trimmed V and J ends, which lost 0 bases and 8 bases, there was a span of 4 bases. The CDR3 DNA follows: TGTGCCTGGAGTGTAGCCGAAAAACTGTTTTTT. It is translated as CAWSVAEKLFF.

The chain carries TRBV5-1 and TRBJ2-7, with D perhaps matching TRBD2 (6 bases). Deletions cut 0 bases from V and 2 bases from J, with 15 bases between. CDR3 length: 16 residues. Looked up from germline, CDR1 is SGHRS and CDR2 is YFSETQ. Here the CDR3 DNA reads TGCGCCAGCAGCTTGGCGGCGGGGATAGGGACCTACGAGCAGTACTTC. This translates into CASSLAAGIGTYEQYF.

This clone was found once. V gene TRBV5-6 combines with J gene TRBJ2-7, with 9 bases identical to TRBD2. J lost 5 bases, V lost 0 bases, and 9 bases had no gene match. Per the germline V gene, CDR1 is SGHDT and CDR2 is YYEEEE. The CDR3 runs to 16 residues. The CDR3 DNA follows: TGTGCCAGCAGCTTGGGCTACCGGACTAGCGTAAACGAGCAGTACTTC. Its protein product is CASSLGYRTSVNEQYF. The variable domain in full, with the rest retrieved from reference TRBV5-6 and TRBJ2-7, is DAGVTQSPTHLIKTRGQQVTLRCSPKSGHDTVSWYQQALGQGPQFIFQYYEEEERQRGNFPDRFSGHQFPNYSSELNVNALLLGDSALYLCASSLGYRTSVNEQYFGPGTRLTVT.

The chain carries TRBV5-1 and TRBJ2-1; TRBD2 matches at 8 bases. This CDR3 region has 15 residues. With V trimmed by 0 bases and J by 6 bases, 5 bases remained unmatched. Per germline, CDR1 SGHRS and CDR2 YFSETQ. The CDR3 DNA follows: TGCGCCAGCAGCTTGGTAGCGGGAACTTCCAATGAGCAGTTCTTC. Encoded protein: CASSLVAGTSNEQFF. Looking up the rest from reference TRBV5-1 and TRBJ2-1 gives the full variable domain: KAGVTQTPRYLIKTRGQQVTLSCSPISGHRSVSWYQQTPGQGLQFLFEYFSETQRNKGNFPGRFSGRQFSNSRSEMNVSTLELGDSALYLCASSLVAGTSNEQFFGPGTRLTVL.